This T cell receptor beta chain is drawn from a study of regulatory T cells in long-lasting Graves disease listed by TCRdb under 2021. For the study in its entirety: Newly diagnosed Graves' disease patients had taken antithyroid drugs for less than 3 months. Peripheral blood TCR sequencing and RNA sequencing compared persistent Graves' disease patients with newly diagnosed Graves' disease patients. The study was conducted in China and was registered as a clinical trial. A total of some 35 samples underwent TCR sequencing, from roughly 13 patients with persistent Graves' disease and around 20 patients with newly diagnosed Graves' disease. What the study reported, not specific to this receptor: The small sample size was acknowledged by the authors as a limitation that may reduce accuracy. Compared with newly diagnosed patients, patients with persistent Graves' disease had lower TCR Shannon entropy and fewer highly expanded clones, which suggests clonal expansion. Only the TCR beta chain was sequenced and analyzed. Persistent disease showed preferential use of TRBV28, TRBJ1-2 and TRBJ2-5, whereas newly diagnosed disease favored TRBV20-1 and TRBJ2-1. Patients with persistent disease shared more public clonotypes (around 3,000) than newly diagnosed patients did (roughly 970). The study examined only peripheral blood because the primary lesion, thyroid tissue, could not be accessed.

The library came from multiplex PCR. The sequencing machine was an Illumina HiSeq 4000. CDR3 regions were amplified by Arm-PCR with iRepertoire HTBI primers to construct TCR beta libraries. Gel purification was performed on PCR products prior to sequencing. As for the authors' bioinformatics: Across samples, 60 to 80 TRBV and 13 to 15 TRBJ segments were identified and used for gene usage analysis of CDR3 amino acid clonotypes. COPE and FqMerger were used to merge the filtered high-quality paired reads into contigs. BLAST was used to align contigs to the IMGT TRBV, TRBD and TRBJ reference genes, and CDR3 was defined following IMGT. Any clonotype with a frequency above 0.1% was counted as a highly expanded clone. Shannon entropy served as the measure of repertoire diversity, while the Gini coefficient captured V-J evenness. Clonotypes shared by more than one individual were considered public. TCRdb cleaned the public reads at Q25 with fastp, built clones with MiXCR and kept in-frame beta chains. Rows with a matching CDR3 protein are joined into one entry that keeps the most common DNA and genes. TCRdb, not the original authors, processed these V and J calls. The sample contains approximately 560,000 distinct CDR3 sequences, approximately 16% of them found a single time. Approximately 12% of the sample is taken by the ten largest.

The time point label, read with the paper, signifies: newly diagnosed GD, antithyroid drugs for less than 3 months. For both TCR sequencing and RNA sequencing, RNA was extracted from PBMCs in TRIzol. The diagnosis of Graves' disease was made according to American Thyroid Association guidelines. Patients were recruited from an endocrinology department in Xi'an, China. From each patient, approximately 9 milliliters of peripheral blood was collected into an EDTA anticoagulant tube. Ficoll Paque Plus density gradient separation was used to isolate PBMCs, and no further T cell sorting was done. RNA quality was checked with an Agilent 2100 Bioanalyzer and agarose gel, and concentration with a NanoDrop 2000. V is shortened by 5 bases, J by 0 bases, and the region joining them spans 20 bases. Sequences SGHRS (CDR1) and YFSETQ (CDR2) are obtained from the germline V gene. From cysteine to phenylalanine, the CDR3 is 17 amino acids long. The entry retains the CDR3 DNA only, 51 bases that are in frame from base 1.

This clonotype has a handful of counts. Its antigen is currently not known. Base qualities are not recorded, but no much larger clone differs from it by a single base. Separately, the same data were catalogued under a study of T cells in Graves' hyperthyroidism and ophthalmopathy. Drawing on the second study: Stable Graves' hyperthyroidism was defined as no progression to ophthalmopathy during 18 months of follow-up. Hyperthyroidism patients were newly diagnosed, with disease duration under 2 months, and aged 18 to 65 years. The study excluded patients with uncontrolled infections, other autoimmune diseases, pregnancy or lactation. Diagnoses were based on clinical symptoms, serum thyroxine and TRAb, thyroid ultrasound and orbital computed tomography. For the first round of RT-PCR on the TCR CDR3, the HTBI primer set was used together with the Qiagen OneStep RT-PCR kit. Most expanded thyroid clonotypes (frequency above 0.001) were also detected in blood, suggesting blood repertoires may reflect thyroid immune responses. In cross-validation, a model built on a 13 V-J signature told ophthalmopathy apart from stable hyperthyroidism with approximately 90% sensitivity and approximately 84% specificity, and in testing the same model reached 80%/75%. In validation, progression to ophthalmopathy was predicted by the model with more than 65% sensitivity and 72.22% specificity, a median of 6.5 months before onset. TCR V-J signatures able to tell the groups apart were searched for in a discovery cohort of 90 to 100 patients, of whom roughly 42 had Graves' ophthalmopathy and more than 55 had stable Graves' hyperthyroidism. Prospective prediction of ophthalmopathy was tested in an independent validation cohort of 18 to 20 hyperthyroidism patients and some 17 patients who later progressed to ophthalmopathy. The 75 to 100 discovery patients were divided at random into training and test sets in a 7:3 ratio. In addition, the study compared T-cell repertoires in thyroid tissue and in blood from a handful of Graves' hyperthyroidism patients. After sampling, hyperthyroidism patients received methimazole starting at 30 mg daily, and ophthalmopathy patients received high-dose intravenous methylprednisolone. The libraries were constructed in a second round of multiplex PCR and then size-selected and purified. Paired-end sequencing of the libraries was performed with 100 bp reads on an Illumina HiSeq2000. SOAPnuke was used to process the raw data, throwing out any read that contained adapters or uncalled bases, had a mean Phred below 15, or lacked an exact constant-primer or identifier match. High-quality paired reads were merged using COPE v1.2.5, and each unique nucleotide sequence was defined as a clonotype. MiTCR v1.1 was used to align clonotypes to the IMGT TRBV, TRBD and TRBJ reference segments. Analysis was restricted to V-J combinations with a frequency above 0.0001, which covered about 99% of repertoires. The TCS score was defined as the ratio of F50 (clonal expansion) to E x V (chaos), calculated using BLOSUM62-based TCRdist between CDR3 peptides within each V-J. Welch's t-statistics and random forest reduced roughly 540 V-J features to about 12, which were used in a naive Bayes classifier (R e1071). No statistical method was used to fix the sample size in advance, and group allocation was not hidden from the investigators. TCR Vbeta CDR3 sequencing of 120 to 150 peripheral blood samples (roughly 41 ophthalmopathy, roughly 74 hyperthyroidism and some 17 progressor patients) is reported in the paper.

The clonotype comes from a man between 18 and 29 years old with Graves disease. Donor details come from another sample of the same person, matched by shared clones. Recombination joined TRBV5-1 with TRBJ1-1; the D gene is possibly TRBD1, with 5 bases matching. The source material was peripheral blood mononuclear cells (PBMCs), sampled at new diagnosis, from a patient treated with antithyroid drugs. The CDR3 region has the sequence CASSPNIRQIMNTEAFF. The nucleotides are TGCGCCAGCAGTCCTAATATACGACAGATAATGAACACTGAAGCTTTCTTT.